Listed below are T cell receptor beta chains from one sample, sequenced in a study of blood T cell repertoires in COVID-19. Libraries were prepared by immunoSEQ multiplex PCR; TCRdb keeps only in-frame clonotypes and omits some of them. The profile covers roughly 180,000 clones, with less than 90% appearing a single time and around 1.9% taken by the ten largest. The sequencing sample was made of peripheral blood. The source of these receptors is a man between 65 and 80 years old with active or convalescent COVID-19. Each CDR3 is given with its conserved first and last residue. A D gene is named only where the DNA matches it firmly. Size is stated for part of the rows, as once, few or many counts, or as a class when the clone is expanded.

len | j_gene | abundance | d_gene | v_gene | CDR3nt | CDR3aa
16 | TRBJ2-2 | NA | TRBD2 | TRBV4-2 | TGTGCCAGCAGCCAAGTGACTAGCGGGAACACCGGGGAGCTGTTTTTT | CASSQVTSGNTGELFF
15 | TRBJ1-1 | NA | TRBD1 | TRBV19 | TGTGCCAGTAGTACACAGGGGGCGCGATCCGCTGAAGCTTTCTTT | CASSTQGARSAEAFF
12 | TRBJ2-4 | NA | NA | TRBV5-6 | TGTGCCAGCAGCTTGGGAGAAAACATTCAGTACTTC | CASSLGENIQYF
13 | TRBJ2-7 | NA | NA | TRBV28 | TGTGCCAGTACAAAGGGGACACACTACGAGCAGTACTTC | CASTKGTHYEQYF
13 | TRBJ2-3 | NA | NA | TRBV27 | TGTGCCAGCAACAGGGAAGAAACAGATACGCAGTATTTT | CASNREETDTQYF
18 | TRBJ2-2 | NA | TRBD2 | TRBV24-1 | TGTGCCACCAGTGGGACTAGCGGGAGGGCCTCGAACACCGGGGAGCTGTTTTTT | CATSGTSGRASNTGELFF
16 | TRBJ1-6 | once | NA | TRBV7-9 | TGTGCCAGCAGCTCGGACCCGGGACAACTAAATTCACCCCTCCACTTT | CASSSDPGQLNSPLHF
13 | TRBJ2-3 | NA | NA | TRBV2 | TGTGCCAGCAGTGACCTTACTAGTAATACGCAGTATTTT | CASSDLTSNTQYF
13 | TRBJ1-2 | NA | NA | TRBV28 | TGTGCCTCACGGCCGGGAGGGAACTATGGCTACACCTTC | CASRPGGNYGYTF
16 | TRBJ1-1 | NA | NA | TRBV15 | TGTGCCACCAGCAGAGAAGGGGGTGGAAAAAACACTGAAGCTTTCTTT | CATSREGGGKNTEAFF
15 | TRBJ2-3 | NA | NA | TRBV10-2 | TGCGCCAGCAGAGAGTCTCCCACTAGCACAGATACGCAGTATTTT | CASRESPTSTDTQYF
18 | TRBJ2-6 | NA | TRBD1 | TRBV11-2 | TGTGCCAGCAGCGAAACCGGGACAGGGTCTCCTGGGGCCAACGTCCTGACTTTC | CASSETGTGSPGANVLTF
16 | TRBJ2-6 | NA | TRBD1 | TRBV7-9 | TGTGCCAGCAGCGGACAGGGCAGCTCTGGGGCCAACGTCCTGACTTTC | CASSGQGSSGANVLTF
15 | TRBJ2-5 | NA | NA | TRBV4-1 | TGCGCCAGCAGCCCACTCGCAGGTACTCAAGAGACCCAGTACTTC | CASSPLAGTQETQYF
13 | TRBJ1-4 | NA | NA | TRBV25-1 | TGTGCCAGCAGTGGATTCGGGGGGGAAAAACTGTTTTTT | CASSGFGGEKLFF
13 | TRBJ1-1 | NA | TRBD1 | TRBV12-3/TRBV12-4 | TGTGCCAGCAGTACTACAGGGGGCACTGAAGCTTTCTTT | CASSTTGGTEAFF
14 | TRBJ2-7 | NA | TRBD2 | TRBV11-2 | TGTGCCAGCAGCCCAGGTCGGGGGGGATACGAGCAGTACTTC | CASSPGRGGYEQYF
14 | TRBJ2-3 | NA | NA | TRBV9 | TGTGCCAGCAGCGTAGGAGTTGGCACAGATACGCAGTATTTT | CASSVGVGTDTQYF
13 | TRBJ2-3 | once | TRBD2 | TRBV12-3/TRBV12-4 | TGTGCCAGCGGGAGGGACTACTGGAATACGCAGTATTTT | CASGRDYWNTQYF
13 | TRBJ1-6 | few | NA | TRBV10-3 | TGTGCCACCCTGGGAGAAAATAATTCACCCCTCCACTTT | CATLGENNSPLHF
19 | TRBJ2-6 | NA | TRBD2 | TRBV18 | TGTGCCAGCTCCCAACCAGCTAGCGGGGGGGCTACCGGGGCCAACGTCCTGACTTTC | CASSQPASGGATGANVLTF
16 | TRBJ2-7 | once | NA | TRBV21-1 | TGTGCCAGCAGCAAATCCCCGCGGGGGCTCTCCTACGAGCAGTACTTC | CASSKSPRGLSYEQYF
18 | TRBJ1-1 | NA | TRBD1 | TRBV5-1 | TGCGCCAGCAGCGAACCGGGACAGGGATCCCCCCGAGGCACTGAAGCTTTCTTT | CASSEPGQGSPRGTEAFF
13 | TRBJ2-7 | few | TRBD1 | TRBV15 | TGTGCCACCAGCGGGACAGGGGCCTACGAGCAGTACTTC | CATSGTGAYEQYF
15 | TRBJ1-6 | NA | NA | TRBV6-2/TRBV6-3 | TGTGCCAGCAGTTACTCGAGGCTCAGGGATTCACCCCTCCACTTT | CASSYSRLRDSPLHF
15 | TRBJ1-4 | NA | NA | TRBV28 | TGTGCCAGCAGCGAGTTTACTACAACTAATGAAAAACTGTTTTTT | CASSEFTTTNEKLFF
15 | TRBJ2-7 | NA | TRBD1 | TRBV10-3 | TGTGCCATCAGGGGCCTCCTTCAGGGGGCTGACGAGCAGTACTTC | CAIRGLLQGADEQYF
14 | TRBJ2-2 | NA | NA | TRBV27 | TGTGCCAGCAGTTTAATCAGGAACACCGGGGAGCTGTTTTTT | CASSLIRNTGELFF
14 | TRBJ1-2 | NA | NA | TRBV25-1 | TGTGCCAGCAGTGAACATTCCGGGATAGTGCGCTACACCTTC | CASSEHSGIVRYTF
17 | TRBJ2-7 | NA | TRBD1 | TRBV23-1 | TGCGCCAGCAGTCAATCTGGCCCAACAGGGGGCGGCTACGAGCAGTACTTC | CASSQSGPTGGGYEQYF
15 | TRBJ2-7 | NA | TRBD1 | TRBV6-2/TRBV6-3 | TGTGCCAGCAGTAGGGCCGGGACAGCGAACGCCGAGCAGTACTTC | CASSRAGTANAEQYF
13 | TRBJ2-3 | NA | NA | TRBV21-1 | TGTGCCAGCAGCGAAGACGGGGGGGCTACGCAGTATTTT | CASSEDGGATQYF
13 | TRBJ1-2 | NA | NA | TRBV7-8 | TGTGCCAGCAGCCCGTCCGTAGAGGTTGGCTACACCTTC | CASSPSVEVGYTF
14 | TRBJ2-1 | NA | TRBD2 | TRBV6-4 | TGTGCCAGCAGCCCCGGGGCGGGAGGAAATGAGCAGTTCTTC | CASSPGAGGNEQFF
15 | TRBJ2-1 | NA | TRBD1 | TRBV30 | TGTGCCTGGACCGGGACAGGGAACTCCTACAATGAGCAGTTCTTC | CAWTGTGNSYNEQFF
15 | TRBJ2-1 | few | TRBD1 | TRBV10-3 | TGTGCCATCAGTGAGCTGGGACAGGGAAGCAGTGAGCAGTTCTTC | CAISELGQGSSEQFF
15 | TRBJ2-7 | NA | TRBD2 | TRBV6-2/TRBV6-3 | TGTGCCAGCAGTGGGAGCGGGATAGCCCTCTCCGAGCAGTACTTC | CASSGSGIALSEQYF
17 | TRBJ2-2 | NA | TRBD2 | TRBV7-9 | TGTGCCAGCAGCGCCCCTCTAGCGGGGGCCAACACCGGGGAGCTGTTTTTT | CASSAPLAGANTGELFF
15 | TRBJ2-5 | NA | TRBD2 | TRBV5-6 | TGTGCCAGCAGCTTCGGACTAGCAGCGGGGGAGACCCAGTACTTC | CASSFGLAAGETQYF
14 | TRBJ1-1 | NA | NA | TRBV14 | TGTGCCAGCAGCCAAGGTTGGGGCGGGGGGAAATTGCTCTTT | CASSQGWGGGKLLF
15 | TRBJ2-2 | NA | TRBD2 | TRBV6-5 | TGTGCCAGCAGTCCTCCCGGACTAGCGAGCGGGGAGCTGTTTTTT | CASSPPGLASGELFF
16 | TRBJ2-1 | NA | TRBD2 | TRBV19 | TGTGCCAGTAATGGGGCCGGGACTAGCGGATACAATGAGCAGTTCTTC | CASNGAGTSGYNEQFF
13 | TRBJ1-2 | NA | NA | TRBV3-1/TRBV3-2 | TGTGCCAGCAGCCAAGTGAGAGACTATGGCTACACCTTC | CASSQVRDYGYTF
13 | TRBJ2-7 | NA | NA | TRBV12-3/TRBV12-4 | TGTGCCAGCCTTTCGTCGGCGGAATACGAGCAGTACTTC | CASLSSAEYEQYF
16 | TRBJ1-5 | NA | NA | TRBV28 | TGTGCCAGCAGTCCCCACGGACTTAATAGCAATCAGCCCCAGCATTTT | CASSPHGLNSNQPQHF
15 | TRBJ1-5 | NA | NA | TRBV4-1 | TGCGCCAGCAGTAGCAGGTGGGGCAGCAATCAGCCCCAGCATTTT | CASSSRWGSNQPQHF
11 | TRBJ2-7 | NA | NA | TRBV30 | TGTGCCTGGAGTTCGGGCTACGAGCAGTACTTC | CAWSSGYEQYF
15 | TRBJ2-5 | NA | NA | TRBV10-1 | TGCGCCAGCAGCGGGGGAAGGAGCGGCCAAGAGACCCAGTACTTC | CASSGGRSGQETQYF
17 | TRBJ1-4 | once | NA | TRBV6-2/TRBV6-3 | TGTGCCAGCAGTTACAAGTTGGCTGGCAGAAGTAATGAAAAACTGTTTTTT | CASSYKLAGRSNEKLFF
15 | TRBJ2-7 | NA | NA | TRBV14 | TGTGCCAGCAGCCACCTCCCGGGTAGAGTAAACGAGCAGTACTTC | CASSHLPGRVNEQYF
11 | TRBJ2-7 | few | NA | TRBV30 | TGTGCCTGGAGTGAAGGAGGGGAGCAGTACTTC | CAWSEGGEQYF
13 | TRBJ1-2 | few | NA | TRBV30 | TGTGCCTGGAGTAGGGGTAGCACAGGGGGCTACACCTTC | CAWSRGSTGGYTF
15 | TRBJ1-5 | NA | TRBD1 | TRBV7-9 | TGTGCCAGCAGCCTTGGCAGGGGGAGCAATCAGCCCCAGCATTTT | CASSLGRGSNQPQHF